Shown below are 20 T cell receptor beta chains from a single sample sequenced in a study of early T cells in non-severe SARS-CoV-2 infection. In TCRdb, the 5' RACE reads were re-called with MiXCR into one record per CDR3 protein. The top ten hold roughly 5.4% of the sample, which has about 46,000 distinct CDR3 sequences, 5% to 5.5% seen once. Sequenced here: whole blood, sampled at baseline. Source of these receptors: an adult who was a healthcare worker with PCR-confirmed SARS-CoV-2 infection or an uninfected control (not recorded which).

This clonotype was detected many times. This CDR3 reads CSVQEVYEQYF. In DNA, the CDR3 is TGCAGCGTCCAGGAGGTCTACGAGCAGTACTTC. The V gene is TRBV29-1, the J gene TRBJ2-7; D might be TRBD2 (5 bases). The ends were cut back, 6 bases at V and 3 bases at J, with 9 bases in the middle. This CDR3 comprises 11 residues. Germline V gene data show CDR1 as SQVTM and CDR2 as ANQGSEA.

This chain connects TRBV19 to TRBJ1-5, with D unclear. This CDR3 has 15 residues. The germline V gene encodes CDR1 LNHDA and CDR2 SQIVND (reference sequence). V was shortened by 7 bases and J by 0 bases, with 13 bases between the two germline ends. CDR3 DNA: TGTGCCAGTAAGAAGCAGGTATTTAGCAATCAGCCCCAGCATTTT. It is translated as CASKKQVFSNQPQHF.

This clonotype was counted at least ten times. The J gene is TRBJ2-1, the V gene TRBV7-2, with TRBD1 as a possible D gene (5 bases). Germline assignment: CDR1 SGHTA and CDR2 FQGNSA. The CDR3 runs 15 residues. Trimming removed 3 bases from V and 5 bases from J, with 14 bases in between. This chain's CDR3 is CASSFGLIGDNEQFF. CDR3 sequence (DNA): TGTGCCAGCAGCTTTGGGCTGATAGGGGACAATGAGCAGTTCTTC.

This clonotype was found many times. The rearrangement uses TRBV7-9 and TRBJ2-6; 10 bases match TRBD2. This CDR3 spans 17 amino acids. In germline, CDR1 is SEHNR, CDR2 FQNEAQ (reference sequence). Losses at the gene ends were 6 bases for V and 0 bases for J; bases not matched to a gene: 5. Here the CDR3 DNA reads TGTGCCAGCAGGGCCACTAGCGGGGCCTCTGGGGCCAACGTCCTGACTTTC. Translated: CASRATSGASGANVLTF.

This clonotype was recorded many times. This sequence joins TRBV27 and TRBJ2-7; TRBD2 matches at 9 bases. Germline lookup yields CDR1 MNHEY and CDR2 SMNVEV (reference sequence). The CDR3 runs 15 residues. J lost 2 bases, V lost 6 bases, and 8 bases had no gene match. For the CDR3, the DNA is TGTGCCAGCAGAATAGCGGGAGTTCCCGCCTACGAGCAGTACTTC. The encoded protein is CASRIAGVPAYEQYF.

The sample holds a few counts of this clonotype. The V and J genes are TRBV5-1 and TRBJ2-3, with 9 bases lining up with TRBD1. The CDR3 is 14 amino acids. J gave up 5 bases and V 0 bases, and 1 base lay outside the gene matches. CDR1 SGHRS and CDR2 YFSETQ come from the germline V gene. This chain's CDR3 is CASSLATGGDTQYF. The CDR3 nucleotides read TGCGCCAGCAGCTTGGCGACAGGGGGAGATACGCAGTATTTT.

This clonotype appeared many times. The chain employs TRBV20-1 and TRBJ1-1; D gene ambiguous. The V end lost 1 base, the J end lost 1 base, and 10 bases lay between the germline ends. CDR1 is DFQATT and CDR2 is SNEGSKA in the germline V gene (reference sequence). The CDR3 has 14 amino acids. CDR3 loop: CSARVGGPNTEAFF. CDR3 sequence (DNA): TGCAGTGCTAGAGTAGGAGGGCCGAACACTGAAGCTTTCTTT.

This clonotype has a count of ten or more. The V gene is TRBV7-9, the J gene TRBJ2-1; 8 nucleotides line up with TRBD2. J gave up 9 bases and V 5 bases, and 18 bases lay outside the gene matches. This CDR3 has 17 amino acids. CDR1 is SEHNR, CDR2 FQNEAQ, per germline (reference sequence). This chain's CDR3 is CASSPGTSYPLSGEQFF. As DNA, the CDR3 is TGTGCCAGCAGCCCGGGGACTAGTTACCCCCTAAGTGGTGAGCAGTTCTTC.

The table lists this clonotype with many counts. This chain joins TRBV15 and TRBJ2-1; D perhaps matches TRBD2 (6 bases). The ends were cut back, 5 bases at V and 4 bases at J, with 21 bases in the middle. Per the germline V gene, CDR1 is LNHNV and CDR2 is YYDKDF (reference sequence). This CDR3 spans 17 amino acids. Written as DNA, the CDR3 is TGTGCCACCAGCGGACTGGGACTGCGGTTTTTGTACAATGAGCAGTTCTTC. It yields the protein CATSGLGLRFLYNEQFF. The whole variable domain, remainder taken from reference TRBV15 and TRBJ2-1, is DAMVIQNPRYQVTQFGKPVTLSCSQTLNHNVMYWYQQKSSQAPKLLFHYYDKDFNNEADTPDNFQSRRPNTSFCFLDIRSPGLGDTAMYLCATSGLGLRFLYNEQFFGPGTRLTVL.

This clonotype has just a few counts. This chain links TRBV9 with TRBJ2-3, with 8 bases lining up with TRBD1. Germline lookup yields CDR1 SGDLS and CDR2 YYNGEE. The CDR3 contains 15 residues. Losses at the gene ends were 4 bases for V and 5 bases for J; bases not matched to a gene: 9. The chain's CDR3 is CASSPRQGPGDTQYF. CDR3 coding DNA: TGTGCCAGCAGCCCCCGACAGGGGCCAGGAGATACGCAGTATTTT.

This clonotype showed up many times. The V and J genes are TRBV28 and TRBJ2-1; D is tentatively TRBD1 or TRBD2 (6 bases each). From germline, CDR1 is MDHEN and CDR2 SYDVKM. CDR3 size: 11 residues. Trimming left V 8 bases short and J 10 bases short, with 12 bases between. CDR3 sequence reads: CASLRGLEQFF. As DNA, the CDR3 is TGTGCCAGCCTCCGGGGGCTAGAGCAGTTCTTC.

This clonotype has a count of ten or more. This sequence joins TRBV6-5 and TRBJ2-2, with D possibly matching TRBD1 (7 bases). Trimming stripped 7 bases from V and 5 bases from J, with 26 bases between. The germline CDR1 and CDR2 sequences are MNHEY and SVGAGI. The CDR3 covers 18 residues. The CDR3 DNA sequence: TGTGCCAGCAAACAGGGGTGGAGTAGCGGACTAAGGACCGGGGAGCTGTTTTTT. It specifies CASKQGWSSGLRTGELFF.

The table lists this clonotype with many counts. The V and J genes are TRBV7-9 and TRBJ2-7; 11 bases align to TRBD1. The CDR3 runs 14 residues. V trimming: 3 bases; J trimming: 4 bases; junction bases outside the gene matches: 2. From germline, CDR1 is SEHNR and CDR2 FQNEAQ (reference sequence). The DNA of the CDR3 is TGTGCCAGCAGCTTTCGGGACAGGGGGTACGAGCAGTACTTC. Translated: CASSFRDRGYEQYF.

There are many counts of this clonotype. The rearrangement joins TRBV5-1 to TRBJ1-2; D gene unclear. V was trimmed by 0 bases and J by 0 bases, leaving 9 bases between them. Looked up from germline, CDR1 is SGHRS and CDR2 is YFSETQ. CDR3 length: 15 residues. The CDR3 spells CASSLEGKTNYGYTF. The CDR3 bases are TGCGCCAGCAGCTTGGAAGGGAAGACTAACTATGGCTACACCTTC.

V and J are TRBV28 and TRBJ1-5, with D possibly matching TRBD1 (5 bases). The germline V gene has CDR1 MDHEN and CDR2 SYDVKM. Trimming removed 5 bases from V and 5 bases from J, with 10 bases in between. The CDR3 is 13 amino acids. The CDR3 nucleotides are TGTGCCAGCAGTCCTGGAGGGGATCAGCCCCAGCATTTT. Its protein is CASSPGGDQPQHF. Combining the CDR3 with reference TRBV28 and TRBJ1-5 gives the whole variable domain DVKVTQSSRYLVKRTGEKVFLECVQDMDHENMFWYRQDPGLGLRLIYFSYDVKMKEKGDIPEGYSVSREKKERFSLILESASTNQTSMYLCASSPGGDQPQHFGDGTRLSIL.

This clonotype was picked up many times. This rearrangement joins TRBV5-1 to TRBJ2-5; TRBD2 might be the D (6 bases). The V gene's germline CDR1 is SGHRS and CDR2 YFSETQ. Trimming left V 6 bases short and J 1 base short, with 10 bases between. The CDR3 sequence is 13 residues long. The chain's CDR3 is CASKVGGQETQYF. The CDR3 DNA sequence: TGCGCCAGCAAGGTCGGGGGCCAAGAGACCCAGTACTTC.

This clonotype was counted ten times or more. The CDR3, as DNA: TGTGCCAGCAGCTTGAAGGGGCCGGTTACCGGGGAGCTGTTTTTT. Its translation is CASSLKGPVTGELFF. The chain employs TRBV11-1 and TRBJ2-2, with D possibly matching TRBD1 (5 bases). Germline CDR1 is SGHAT and CDR2 is FQDESV (reference sequence). Trimming pared 3 bases from V and 5 bases from J, leaving 13 bases between. The CDR3 is 15 residues long.

This clonotype showed up many times. The chain employs TRBV19 and TRBJ2-3, with D perhaps TRBD2 (5 bases). CDR1 is LNHDA, CDR2 SQIVND, per germline (reference sequence). The CDR3 totals 13 residues. V was shortened by 9 bases and J by 1 base, with 11 bases between the two germline ends. This CDR3 reads CASTSGGTDTQYF. CDR3 coding DNA: TGTGCCAGCACGAGCGGAGGCACAGATACGCAGTATTTT.

In its sample, this clonotype was seen many times. This chain uses TRBV20-1 with TRBJ2-1; D possibly corresponds to TRBD2 (5 bases). CDR3 length equals 13 residues. Trimming removed 4 bases from V and 6 bases from J, with 13 bases in between. The V gene's germline CDR1 is DFQATT and CDR2 SNEGSKA (reference sequence). In nucleotides, the CDR3 is TGCAGTGCTACCGCGGGCGGCCTCAATGAGCAGTTCTTC. This translates into CSATAGGLNEQFF.

This chain uses TRBV7-3 with TRBJ2-1, with 8 bases matching TRBD2. V trimming: 1 base; J trimming: 7 bases; junction bases outside the gene matches: 12. In germline, CDR1 is SGHTA, CDR2 FQGTGA. The CDR3 has 17 amino acids. CDR3 in amino acids: CASSLNLGAGGRNEQFF. CDR3 sequence (DNA): TGTGCCAGCAGCTTAAATCTAGGCGCGGGAGGAAGGAATGAGCAGTTCTTC.